This is a list of T cell receptor beta chains from one sample in a study of CD8 T cells in ankylosing spondylitis. TCRdb ran MiXCR on the 5' RACE reads and lists one entry per CDR3 protein. The sample carries a few hundred thousand distinct CDR3 sequences, 17% recorded once. Sequencing used blood, either unsorted or a sorted T cell fraction (not recorded which). These receptors all come from a male donor with ankylosing spondylitis. Each CDR3 is given without its conserved first and last residue. The D gene is left open where the match is weak.

v_gene	j_gene	d_gene	CDR3aa
TRBV7-9	TRBJ2-5	-	ASSLHNQETQY
TRBV6-1	TRBJ2-7	TRBD2	ASRGGSREGYEQY
TRBV27	TRBJ2-2	-	ASSPPGYGGYTGELF
TRBV5-1	TRBJ2-7	-	ASSLDGAVPGEQY
TRBV15	TRBJ2-6	-	ATSSLSGRSSGANVLT
TRBV6-2/TRBV6-3	TRBJ2-7	TRBD1	ASSQRTGGAYEQY
TRBV28	TRBJ2-5	TRBD2	ASPPPGGRTETQY
TRBV7-9	TRBJ2-3	TRBD1	ASTRGQGTDTQY
TRBV6-5	TRBJ1-2	-	ASSYSGWGYT
TRBV3-1	TRBJ2-2	TRBD2	ASSLRTSGSTGELF
TRBV25-1	TRBJ1-4	-	ASGGVSPSSEKLF
TRBV5-1	TRBJ1-4	-	ASSLEQGGEKLF
TRBV3-1	TRBJ1-3	-	ASSRTGNTIY
TRBV20-1	TRBJ2-4	TRBD2	SASGLAELAKNIQY
TRBV20-1	TRBJ1-2	-	SAATALRRNGYT
TRBV7-8	TRBJ1-2	-	ASSPRGAHYGYT
TRBV29-1	TRBJ2-2	TRBD1	SVGTGQGLTGELF
TRBV5-1	TRBJ1-4	TRBD1	ASSPGGFWPNEKLF
TRBV11-2	TRBJ2-5	TRBD2	ASSLASGVETQY
TRBV20-1	TRBJ2-7	-	SARGLVFYEQY
TRBV3-1	TRBJ2-1	TRBD2	ASSQGLADNEQF
TRBV20-1	TRBJ1-5	-	SATTGQANSNQPQH
TRBV2	TRBJ1-5	-	ASGRERGIPQPQH
TRBV6-5	TRBJ2-1	-	ASSYSGAGSEQF
TRBV5-1	TRBJ1-2	-	ASSLESGDYGYT
TRBV12-3/TRBV12-4	TRBJ2-1	TRBD2	ASKGLAGEKQF
TRBV28	TRBJ1-4	-	ASTRAANEKLF
TRBV27	TRBJ2-3	-	AARSKVWTDTQY
TRBV6-1	TRBJ2-2	TRBD1	ASSGRTGGRANTGELF
TRBV5-1	TRBJ1-4	-	ASSLTSARTNEKLF
TRBV5-1	TRBJ2-7	-	ASSLTGQTYEQY
TRBV5-1	TRBJ1-4	-	ASSLEGPTNEKLF
TRBV7-2	TRBJ2-7	-	ASSSYYEQY
TRBV7-8	TRBJ2-1	TRBD1	ASSITGGSYNEQF